These 19 T cell receptor beta chains share one sample of origin, sequenced in a study of cytomegalovirus exposure and HLA in healthy donors. Vbeta (60) and Jbeta (13) primers were used in the PCR. The protocol was immunoSEQ multiplex PCR, while the TCRdb copy is restricted to in-frame clones and leaves out a portion. The sample holds 160,000 or so clones, around 76% seen once. The sample comprised PBMCs. Source of these receptors: a woman aged 40 to 50 in good health and CMV-seronegative.

The rearrangement uses TRBV5-6 and TRBJ2-5, with TRBD2 matching 13 bases. Germline lookup yields CDR1 SGHDT and CDR2 YYEEEE. The CDR3 is 17 residues long. V was clipped by 5 bases and J by 8 bases; unmatched bases: 15. DNA for the CDR3: TGTGCCAGCAGACGGACTAGCGGGGGATCGGGGGTGGATACCCAGTACTTC. It is translated as CASRRTSGGSGVDTQYF.

The chain employs TRBV27 and TRBJ2-5; the match to TRBD2 covers 11 bases. This CDR3 contains 22 residues. Germline V lookup: CDR1 MNHEY, CDR2 SMNVEV (reference sequence). The V and J ends lost 5 bases and 3 bases, in that order; junction bases with no gene match: 26. The CDR3 region is CASSPGQGALLAGVLSEETQYF. The CDR3 DNA is TGTGCCAGCAGTCCGGGACAGGGTGCTCTACTAGCGGGAGTGCTCTCCGAAGAGACCCAGTACTTC.

The chain couples TRBV27 to TRBJ1-2; the D is unclear. CDR1 MNHEY and CDR2 SMNVEV come from the germline V gene (reference sequence). The V gene lost 10 bases and the J gene lost 3 bases, with 12 bases spanning the gap. CDR3 size: 12 residues. The chain's CDR3 is CATIDGYYGYTF. The CDR3 nucleotides read TGTGCCACCATAGACGGGTACTATGGCTACACCTTC.

This clone has only one observation. The V and J genes are TRBV2 and TRBJ1-2; 10 bases align to TRBD1. The CDR3 spans 13 residues. Germline V gives CDR1 SNHLY, CDR2 FYNNEI. The trim removed 8 bases at V and 8 bases at J, leaving 8 bases unmatched. CDR3 residues: CASAQGTGVGYTF. CDR3 in DNA: TGTGCCAGCGCCCAGGGGACAGGGGTAGGCTACACCTTC.

This chain links TRBV7-9 with TRBJ2-5; 9 bases agree with TRBD1. CDR1 SEHNR and CDR2 FQNEAQ come from the germline V gene (reference sequence). Unmatched junction bases numbered 10, after V lost 6 bases and J lost 5 bases. This CDR3 is built from 15 residues. CDR3 protein: CASSSPRTGEETQYF. As DNA, the CDR3 is TGTGCCAGCAGTTCTCCTCGGACAGGGGAGGAGACCCAGTACTTC.

This chain joins TRBV5-1 and TRBJ1-2; TRBD1 agrees at 8 bases. Germline V gene data show CDR1 as SGHRS and CDR2 as YFSETQ. The CDR3 is 16 residues long. With 0 bases clipped from V and 1 base from J, the junction kept 5 bases outside the gene matches. This chain's CDR3 is CASSLGGQASNYGYTF. The CDR3 coding sequence is TGCGCCAGCAGCTTGGGGGGACAGGCGAGTAACTATGGCTACACCTTC.

The V call is TRBV2, the J call TRBJ1-2; TRBD1 matches at 8 bases. With 6 bases clipped from V and 2 bases from J, the junction kept 5 bases outside the gene matches. The CDR3 runs to 14 residues. Germline lookup yields CDR1 SNHLY and CDR2 FYNNEI. The DNA of the CDR3 is TGTGCCAGCAGCGGACAGGGTTCGAACTATGGCTACACCTTC. It specifies CASSGQGSNYGYTF. The variable domain in full, completed from reference TRBV2 and TRBJ1-2, reads EPEVTQTPSHQVTQMGQEVILRCVPISNHLYFYWYRQILGQKVEFLVSFYNNEISEKSEIFDDQFSVERPDGSNFTLKIRSTKLEDSAMYFCASSGQGSNYGYTFGSGTRLTVV.

The J gene is TRBJ1-1, the V gene TRBV5-1; TRBD1 matches 7 bases. This CDR3 region has 14 residues. Germline V gene sequence: CDR1 SGHRS, CDR2 YFSETQ. Germline trimming cut 3 bases from V and 4 bases from J; bases unmatched to any gene: 6. The CDR3 sequence: CASSYEGQATEAFF. The CDR3, as DNA: TGCGCCAGCAGCTATGAAGGACAGGCCACTGAAGCTTTCTTT.

The chain recombines TRBV10-3 with TRBJ2-7; D might be TRBD2 (5 bases). This CDR3 comprises 13 residues. V was trimmed by 10 bases and J by 1 base, leaving 14 bases between them. Germline assignment: CDR1 ENHRY and CDR2 SYGVKD. The chain's CDR3 is CATRAEKSYEQYF. CDR3 DNA sequence: TGTGCCACCCGAGCGGAAAAGTCCTACGAGCAGTACTTC.

This chain links TRBV18 with TRBJ2-5; possible D gene TRBD1, 6 bases. The CDR3 consists of 14 residues. Trimming stripped 2 bases from V and 5 bases from J, with 12 bases between. Germline V gene data show CDR1 as KGHSH and CDR2 as LQKENI. Here the CDR3 DNA reads TGTGCCAGCTCACCATCGCAGGGGCGGGAGACCCAGTACTTC. This codes for CASSPSQGRETQYF. Combining the CDR3 with reference TRBV18 and TRBJ2-5 gives the whole variable domain NAGVMQNPRHLVRRRGQEARLRCSPMKGHSHVYWYRQLPEEGLKFMVYLQKENIIDESGMPKERFSAEFPKEGPSILRIQQVVRGDSAAYFCASSPSQGRETQYFGPGTRLLVL.

V is TRBV2 and J is TRBJ2-5; D may be TRBD1 (5 bases). The CDR3 covers 15 residues. V was cut by 5 bases and J by 1 base, with 14 bases left in between. CDR1 is SNHLY, CDR2 FYNNEI, per germline. The CDR3 sequence is CASSITQGSQETQYF. The CDR3, as DNA: TGTGCCAGCAGTATTACCCAGGGCTCCCAAGAGACCCAGTACTTC.

The V call is TRBV20-1, the J call TRBJ2-1, with D tentatively TRBD1 (6 bases). Germline V gives CDR1 DFQATT, CDR2 SNEGSKA (reference sequence). Trimming stripped 6 bases from V and 9 bases from J, with 12 bases between. The CDR3 length is 11 residues. The CDR3 bases are TGCAGTGCCGGGACAACCAGTGAGCAGTTCTTC. Its translation is CSAGTTSEQFF.

Concerning this clone itself: Within the sample, other DNA sequences also encode this same CDR3. The CDR3 coding sequence is TGTGCCAGTAGTATTGACAGGAACACTGAAGCTTTCTTT. Its protein is CASSIDRNTEAFF. V usage is TRBV19 and J usage is TRBJ1-1, with a weak D call TRBD1 (5 bases). Trimming cost V 3 bases and J 1 base, with 6 bases left between them. The germline V gene encodes CDR1 LNHDA and CDR2 SQIVND (reference sequence). The CDR3 runs to 13 residues.

The V call is TRBV7-3, the J call TRBJ1-1; the D gene is possibly TRBD1 (5 bases). The CDR3 totals 14 residues. V was clipped by 5 bases and J by 1 base, with 11 bases between them. CDR1 SGHTA and CDR2 FQGTGA come from the germline V gene. This CDR3 is CASSTQGWNTEAFF. The CDR3 DNA reads TGTGCCAGCAGCACCCAGGGATGGAACACTGAAGCTTTCTTT. The entire variable domain, with the rest obtained from reference TRBV7-3 and TRBJ1-1, is as follows: GAGVSQTPSNKVTEKGKYVELRCDPISGHTALYWYRQSLGQGPEFLIYFQGTGAADDSGLPNDRFFAVRPEGSVSTLKIQRTERGDSAVYLCASSTQGWNTEAFFGQGTRLTVV.

The rearrangement joins TRBV19 to TRBJ1-4, with D uncertain. The CDR3 has 15 residues. The germline V gene has CDR1 LNHDA and CDR2 SQIVND (reference sequence). With 3 bases removed from V and 1 base from J, the gap between germline ends came to 9 bases. The CDR3 sequence is CASSMRPQTNEKLFF. Here the CDR3 DNA reads TGTGCCAGTAGTATGAGGCCCCAAACTAATGAAAAACTGTTTTTT. The complete variable domain, with remaining parts taken from reference TRBV19 and TRBJ1-4, reads DGGITQSPKYLFRKEGQNVTLSCEQNLNHDAMYWYRQDPGQGLRLIYYSQIVNDFQKGDIAEGYSVSREKKESFPLTVTSAQKNPTAFYLCASSMRPQTNEKLFFGSGTQLSVL.

This chain uses TRBV5-1 with TRBJ2-7; D is unclear. The germline gives CDR1 SGHRS, CDR2 YFSETQ. This CDR3 is built from 15 residues. Deletions cut 4 bases from V and 0 bases from J, with 14 bases between. CDR3 protein: CASSPLTSASYEQYF. CDR3 nucleotide sequence: TGCGCCAGCAGCCCACTAACCTCCGCCTCCTACGAGCAGTACTTC.

The table lists this clone with a count of one. CDR3: CASSLHSGDTEAFF. For the CDR3, the DNA is TGCGCCAGCAGCTTGCACTCGGGGGATACTGAAGCTTTCTTT. The V call is TRBV5-1, the J call TRBJ1-1; D is perhaps TRBD1 (5 bases). V was clipped by 1 base and J by 5 bases, with 12 bases between them. Germline loops: CDR1 SGHRS, CDR2 YFSETQ. The CDR3 covers 14 residues.

The rearrangement links TRBV9 to TRBJ2-1; 10 positions match TRBD2. V trimming: 4 bases; J trimming: 9 bases; junction bases outside the gene matches: 16. The CDR3 is 17 amino acids. Germline V gene lookup returns CDR1 SGDLS and CDR2 YYNGEE. CDR3 in amino acids: CASSFDLSSGRTSEQFF. As DNA, the CDR3 is TGTGCCAGCAGCTTCGACCTCTCTAGCGGGAGAACGAGTGAGCAGTTCTTC.

This clone has a handful of counts. The chain is built from TRBV28 and TRBJ2-7; TRBD2 matches at 11 bases. Germline loops: CDR1 MDHEN, CDR2 SYDVKM. This CDR3 has 15 amino acids. Trimming at V came to 5 bases and at J to 2 bases, leaving 5 bases not matched to a gene. CDR3 sequence reads: CASSTGTSGTYEQYF. The CDR3 DNA follows: TGTGCCAGCAGTACTGGGACTAGCGGAACCTACGAGCAGTACTTC.